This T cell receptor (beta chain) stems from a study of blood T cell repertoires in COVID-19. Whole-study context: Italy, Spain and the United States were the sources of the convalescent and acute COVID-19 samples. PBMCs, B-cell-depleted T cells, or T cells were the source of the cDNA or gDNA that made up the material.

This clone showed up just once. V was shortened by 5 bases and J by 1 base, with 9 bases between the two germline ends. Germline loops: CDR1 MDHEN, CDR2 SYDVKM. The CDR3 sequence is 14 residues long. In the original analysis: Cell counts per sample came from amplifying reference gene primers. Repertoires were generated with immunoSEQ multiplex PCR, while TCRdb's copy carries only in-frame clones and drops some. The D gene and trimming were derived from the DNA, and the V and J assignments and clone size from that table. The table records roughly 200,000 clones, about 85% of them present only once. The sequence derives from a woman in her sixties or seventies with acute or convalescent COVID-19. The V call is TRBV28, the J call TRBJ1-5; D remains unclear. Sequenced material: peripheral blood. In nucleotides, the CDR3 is TGTGCCAGCAGTCGTTCGGGGAGCAATCAGCCCCAGCATTTT. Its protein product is CASSRSGSNQPQHF.